This TCR beta chain was sequenced in a study of shared clonotypes between healthy human individuals. The CDR3 has 11 amino acids. For sorted subsets, approximately 0.2 ug DNA per replicate equaled about 30,000 T cell genomes. The method was immunoSEQ multiplex PCR; TCRdb's version includes in-frame clones alone and lacks a portion of them. The sample has 2 million to 2.5 million clones, less than 95% seen once. Study-wide results and caveats: Rarefaction gave evidence that sorted-subset sequencing remained incomplete despite large depth. Generation probabilities of non-shared clonotypes were lower (relative to those shared by all four donors).

Remarks on this clone: Its cognate antigen is unknown.

The clonotype was recovered from a man between 18 and 29 years old in good health. Some clones in this sample may be carry-over from other donors' samples. Specimen: naive CD4+ T cells from PBMCs. Sample subset: CD45RA+ positively selected. The chain couples TRBV12-2 to TRBJ2-2. TRBV12-2 is flagged as a pseudogene. The CDR3 protein is CASRLAGELFF. The CDR3 DNA sequence: TGTGCAAGTCGCTTAGCTGGGGAGCTGTTTTTT.